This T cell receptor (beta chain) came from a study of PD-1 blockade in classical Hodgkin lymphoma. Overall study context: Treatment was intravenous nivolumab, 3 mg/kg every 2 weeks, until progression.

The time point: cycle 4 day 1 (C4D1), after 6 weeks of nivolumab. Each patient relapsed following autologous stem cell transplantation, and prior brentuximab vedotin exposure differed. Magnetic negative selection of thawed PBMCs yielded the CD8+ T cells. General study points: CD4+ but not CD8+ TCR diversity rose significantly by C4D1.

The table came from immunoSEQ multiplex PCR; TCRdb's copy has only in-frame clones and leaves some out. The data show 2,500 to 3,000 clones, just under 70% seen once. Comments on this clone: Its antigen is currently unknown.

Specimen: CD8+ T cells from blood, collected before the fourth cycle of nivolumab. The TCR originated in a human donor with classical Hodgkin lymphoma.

The CDR3 DNA sequence: TGTGCCAGCATCGGGGCCGGGACAGGGGAAAATGAGCAGTTCTTC. Protein: CASIGAGTGENEQFF. The chain has TRBV5-6 and TRBJ2-1; 10 nucleotides match TRBD1. Germline V gene data show CDR1 as SGHDT and CDR2 as YYEEEE. The V segment lost 6 bases and the J segment 7 bases; nucleotides outside the gene matches: 10. This CDR3 has 15 residues. Full variable domain (remainder filled in from reference TRBV5-6 and TRBJ2-1): DAGVTQSPTHLIKTRGQQVTLRCSPKSGHDTVSWYQQALGQGPQFIFQYYEEEERQRGNFPDRFSGHQFPNYSSELNVNALLLGDSALYLCASIGAGTGENEQFFGPGTRLTVL.